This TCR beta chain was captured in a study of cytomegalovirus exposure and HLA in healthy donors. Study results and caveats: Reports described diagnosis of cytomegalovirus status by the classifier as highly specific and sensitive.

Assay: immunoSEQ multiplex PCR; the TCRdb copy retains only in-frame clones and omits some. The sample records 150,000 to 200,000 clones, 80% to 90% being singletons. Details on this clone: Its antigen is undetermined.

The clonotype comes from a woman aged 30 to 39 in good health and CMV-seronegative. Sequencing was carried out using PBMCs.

The CDR3 here is CATSGGTGGQLAKNIQYF. CDR3 sequence (DNA): TGTGCCACCAGCGGAGGGACAGGGGGACAGCTAGCCAAAAACATTCAGTACTTC. This chain joins TRBV15 and TRBJ2-4, with 11 bases lining up with TRBD1. The V and J ends lost 5 bases and 0 bases, in that order; junction bases with no gene match: 9. Germline V gives CDR1 LNHNV, CDR2 YYDKDF (reference sequence). This CDR3 region has 18 residues.